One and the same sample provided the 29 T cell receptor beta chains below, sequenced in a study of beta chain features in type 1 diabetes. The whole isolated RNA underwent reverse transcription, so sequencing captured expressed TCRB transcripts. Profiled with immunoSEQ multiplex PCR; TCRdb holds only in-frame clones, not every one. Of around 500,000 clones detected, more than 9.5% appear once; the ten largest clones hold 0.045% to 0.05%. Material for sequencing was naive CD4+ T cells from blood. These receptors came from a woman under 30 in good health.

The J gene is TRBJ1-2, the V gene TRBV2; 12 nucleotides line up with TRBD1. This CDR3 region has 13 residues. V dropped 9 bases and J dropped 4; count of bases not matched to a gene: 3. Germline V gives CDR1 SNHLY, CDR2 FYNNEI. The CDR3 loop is CARGDRGPYGYTF. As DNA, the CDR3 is TGTGCCAGAGGGGACAGGGGGCCCTATGGCTACACCTTC.

The CDR3 sequence is CASSDSPAGGYTF. CDR3 sequence (DNA): TGTGCCAGCAGCGATAGCCCGGCGGGCGGCTACACCTTC. This chain links TRBV7-6 with TRBJ1-2, with D hard to call. V lost 5 bases and J 8 bases, leaving 15 bases between the germline ends. In germline, CDR1 is SGHVS, CDR2 FNYEAQ. The CDR3 extends over 13 amino acids.

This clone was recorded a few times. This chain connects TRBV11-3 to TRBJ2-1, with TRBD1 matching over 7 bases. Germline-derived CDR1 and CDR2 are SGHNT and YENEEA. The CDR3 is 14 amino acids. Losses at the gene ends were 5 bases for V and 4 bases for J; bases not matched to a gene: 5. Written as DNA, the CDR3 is TGTGCCAGCAGCGTAGCGACAGGGTACAATGAGCAGTTCTTC. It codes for CASSVATGYNEQFF.

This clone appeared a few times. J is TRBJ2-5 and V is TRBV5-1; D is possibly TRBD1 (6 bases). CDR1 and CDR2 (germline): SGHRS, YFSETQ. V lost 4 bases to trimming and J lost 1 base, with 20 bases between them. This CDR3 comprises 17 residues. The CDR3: CASSPKGTQRPQETQYF. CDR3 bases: TGCGCCAGCAGCCCGAAAGGGACACAGAGGCCCCAAGAGACCCAGTACTTC.

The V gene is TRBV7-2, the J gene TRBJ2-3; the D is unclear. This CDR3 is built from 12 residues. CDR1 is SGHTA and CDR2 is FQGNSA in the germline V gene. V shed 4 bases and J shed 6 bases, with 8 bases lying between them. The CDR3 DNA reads TGTGCCAGCAGCTCAGGACGGGATACGCAGTATTTT. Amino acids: CASSSGRDTQYF.

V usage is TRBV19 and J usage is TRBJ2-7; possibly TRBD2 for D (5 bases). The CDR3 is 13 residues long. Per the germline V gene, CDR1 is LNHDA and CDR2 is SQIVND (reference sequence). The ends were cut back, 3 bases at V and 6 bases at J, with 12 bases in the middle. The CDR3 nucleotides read TGTGCCAGTAGTATTTTCGGGGTCAGCGAGCAGTACTTC. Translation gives CASSIFGVSEQYF.

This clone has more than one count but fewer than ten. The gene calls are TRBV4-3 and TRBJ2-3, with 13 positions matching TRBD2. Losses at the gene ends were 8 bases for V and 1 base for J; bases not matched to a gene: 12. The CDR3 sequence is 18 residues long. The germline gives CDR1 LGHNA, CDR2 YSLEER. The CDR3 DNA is TGCGCCAGCGCGCGTAGGACTAGCGGGGGCTACGGCACAGATACGCAGTATTTT. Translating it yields CASARRTSGGYGTDTQYF.

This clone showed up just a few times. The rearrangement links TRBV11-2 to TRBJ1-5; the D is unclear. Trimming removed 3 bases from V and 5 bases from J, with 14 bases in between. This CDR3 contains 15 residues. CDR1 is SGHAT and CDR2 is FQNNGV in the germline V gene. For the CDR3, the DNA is TGTGCCAGCAGCTTGGGAACAGAAGGGTATCAGCCCCAGCATTTT. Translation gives CASSLGTEGYQPQHF.

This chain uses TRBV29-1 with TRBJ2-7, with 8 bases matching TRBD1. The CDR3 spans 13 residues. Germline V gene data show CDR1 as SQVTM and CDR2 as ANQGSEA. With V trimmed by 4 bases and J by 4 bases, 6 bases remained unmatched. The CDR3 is CSVVRTGNYEQYF. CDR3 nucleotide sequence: TGCAGCGTTGTAAGGACAGGGAATTACGAGCAGTACTTC.

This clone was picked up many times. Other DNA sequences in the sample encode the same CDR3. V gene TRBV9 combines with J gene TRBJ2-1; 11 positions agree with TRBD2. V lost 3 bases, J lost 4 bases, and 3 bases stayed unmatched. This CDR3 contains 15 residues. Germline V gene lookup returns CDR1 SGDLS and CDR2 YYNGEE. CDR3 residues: CASSARLAGYNEQFF. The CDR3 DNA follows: TGTGCCAGCAGCGCGCGACTAGCGGGGTACAATGAGCAGTTCTTC. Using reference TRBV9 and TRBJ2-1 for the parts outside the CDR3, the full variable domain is DSGVTQTPKHLITATGQRVTLRCSPRSGDLSVYWYQQSLDQGLQFLIQYYNGEERAKGNILERFSAQQFPDLHSELNLSSLELGDSALYFCASSARLAGYNEQFFGPGTRLTVL.

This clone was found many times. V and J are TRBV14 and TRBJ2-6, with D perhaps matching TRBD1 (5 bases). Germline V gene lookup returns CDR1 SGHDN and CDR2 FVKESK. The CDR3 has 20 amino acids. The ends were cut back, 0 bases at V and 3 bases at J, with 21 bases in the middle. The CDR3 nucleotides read TGTGCCAGCAGCCAAGAGTTAAATAGGGGCAAGAGTAATGGGGCCAACGTCCTGACTTTC. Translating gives CASSQELNRGKSNGANVLTF.

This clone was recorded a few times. CDR3 nucleotide sequence: TGTGCCAGCAGCGCTACCGGCAGTTGGGGGGAGCAGTACTTC. This gives the protein CASSATGSWGEQYF. This chain connects TRBV9 to TRBJ2-7; D is possibly TRBD1 or TRBD2 (5 bases each). V was trimmed by 3 bases and J by 7 bases, leaving 17 bases between them. Germline CDR1 SGDLS, CDR2 YYNGEE. The CDR3 has 14 residues.

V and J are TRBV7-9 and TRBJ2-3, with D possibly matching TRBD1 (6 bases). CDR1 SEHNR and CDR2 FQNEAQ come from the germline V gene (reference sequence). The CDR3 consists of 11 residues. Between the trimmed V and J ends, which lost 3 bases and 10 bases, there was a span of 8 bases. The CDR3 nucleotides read TGTGCCAGCAGCTTCAGGGGAGCGCAGTATTTT. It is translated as CASSFRGAQYF.

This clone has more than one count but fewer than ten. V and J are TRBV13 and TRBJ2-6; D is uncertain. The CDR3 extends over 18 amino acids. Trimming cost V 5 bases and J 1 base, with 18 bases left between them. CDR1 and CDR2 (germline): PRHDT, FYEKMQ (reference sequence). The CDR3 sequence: CASSPTGLGRSGANVLTF. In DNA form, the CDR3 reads TGTGCCAGCAGCCCCACCGGCCTAGGGCGATCTGGGGCCAACGTCCTGACTTTC. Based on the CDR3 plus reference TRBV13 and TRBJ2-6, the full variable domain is AAGVIQSPRHLIKEKRETATLKCYPIPRHDTVYWYQQGPGQDPQFLISFYEKMQSDKGSIPDRFSAQQFSDYHSELNMSSLELGDSALYFCASSPTGLGRSGANVLTFGAGSRLTVL.

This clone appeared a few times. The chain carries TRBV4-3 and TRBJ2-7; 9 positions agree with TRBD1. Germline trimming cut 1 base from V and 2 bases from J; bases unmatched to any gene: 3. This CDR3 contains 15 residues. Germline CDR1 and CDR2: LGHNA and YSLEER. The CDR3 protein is CASSQGQGEAYEQYF. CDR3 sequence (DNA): TGCGCCAGCAGCCAAGGACAGGGGGAAGCCTACGAGCAGTACTTC.

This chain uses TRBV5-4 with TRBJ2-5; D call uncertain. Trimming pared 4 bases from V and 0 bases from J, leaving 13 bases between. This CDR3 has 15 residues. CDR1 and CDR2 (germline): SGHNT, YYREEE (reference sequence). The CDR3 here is CASSRPGAHQETQYF. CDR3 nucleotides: TGTGCCAGCAGCCGACCAGGAGCCCACCAAGAGACCCAGTACTTC.

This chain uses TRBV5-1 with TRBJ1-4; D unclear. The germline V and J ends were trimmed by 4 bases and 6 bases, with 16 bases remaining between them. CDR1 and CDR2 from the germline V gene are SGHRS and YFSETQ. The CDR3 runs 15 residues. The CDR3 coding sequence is TGCGCCAGCAGCCCTGGTGTCAGAGGATATGAAAAACTGTTTTTT. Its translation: CASSPGVRGYEKLFF.

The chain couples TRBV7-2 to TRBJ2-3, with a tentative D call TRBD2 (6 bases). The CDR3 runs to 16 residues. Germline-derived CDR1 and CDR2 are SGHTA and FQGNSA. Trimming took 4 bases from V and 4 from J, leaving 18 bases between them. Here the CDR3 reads CASSSKTSPSSDTQYF. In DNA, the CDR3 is TGTGCCAGCAGCTCGAAGACTAGTCCCTCATCAGATACGCAGTATTTT.

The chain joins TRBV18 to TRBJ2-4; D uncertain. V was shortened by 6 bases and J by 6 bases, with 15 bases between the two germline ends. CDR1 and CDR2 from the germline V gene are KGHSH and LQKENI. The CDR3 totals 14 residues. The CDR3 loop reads CASSLPEQRNIQYF. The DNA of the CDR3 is TGTGCCAGCTCGCTCCCGGAGCAACGAAACATTCAGTACTTC.

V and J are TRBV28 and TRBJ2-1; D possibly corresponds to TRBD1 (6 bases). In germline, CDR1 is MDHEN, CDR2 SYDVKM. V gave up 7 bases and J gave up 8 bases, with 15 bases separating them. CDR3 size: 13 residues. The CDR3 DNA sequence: TGTGCCAGCACTCTAACCACAGGGTATGAGCAGTTCTTC. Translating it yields CASTLTTGYEQFF. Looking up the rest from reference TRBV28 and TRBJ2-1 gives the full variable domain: DVKVTQSSRYLVKRTGEKVFLECVQDMDHENMFWYRQDPGLGLRLIYFSYDVKMKEKGDIPEGYSVSREKKERFSLILESASTNQTSMYLCASTLTTGYEQFFGPGTRLTVL.

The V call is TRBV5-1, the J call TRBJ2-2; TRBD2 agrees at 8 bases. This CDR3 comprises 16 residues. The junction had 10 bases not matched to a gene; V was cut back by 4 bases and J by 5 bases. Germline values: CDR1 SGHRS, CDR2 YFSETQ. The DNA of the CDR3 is TGCGCCAGCAGCCCCGTCGAGCGGGGGAGTACCGGGGAGCTGTTTTTT. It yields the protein CASSPVERGSTGELFF.

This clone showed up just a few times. Here the CDR3 reads CASSLAFRDLSGNTIYF. The CDR3 DNA reads as TGTGCCAGCAGCTTAGCCTTCAGGGACCTCTCTGGAAACACCATATATTTT. This chain joins TRBV7-9 and TRBJ1-3, with D tentatively TRBD1 (5 bases). The V gene lost 0 bases and the J gene lost 0 bases, with 12 bases spanning the gap. This CDR3 has 17 residues. Germline CDR1 SEHNR, CDR2 FQNEAQ (reference sequence).

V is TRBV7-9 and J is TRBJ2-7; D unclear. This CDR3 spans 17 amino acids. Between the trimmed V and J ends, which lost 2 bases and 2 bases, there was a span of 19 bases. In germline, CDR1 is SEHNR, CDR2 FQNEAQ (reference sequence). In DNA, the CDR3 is TGTGCCAGCAGCTTAACCCCCTCTAAGACATTTACCTACGAGCAGTACGTC. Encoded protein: CASSLTPSKTFTYEQYV.

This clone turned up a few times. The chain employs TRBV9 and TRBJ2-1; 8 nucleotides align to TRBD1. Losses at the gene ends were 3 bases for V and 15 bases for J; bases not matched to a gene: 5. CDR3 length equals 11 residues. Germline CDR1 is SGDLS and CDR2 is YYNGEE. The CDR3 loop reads CASSAGQGMFF. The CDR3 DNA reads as TGTGCCAGCAGCGCCGGACAGGGAATGTTCTTC.

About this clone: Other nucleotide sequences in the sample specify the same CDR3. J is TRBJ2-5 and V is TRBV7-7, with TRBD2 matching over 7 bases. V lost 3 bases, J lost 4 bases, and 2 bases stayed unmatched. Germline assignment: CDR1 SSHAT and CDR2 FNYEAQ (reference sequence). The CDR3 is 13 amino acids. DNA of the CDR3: TGTGCCAGCAGCTTGTCGGGGGGAGAGACCCAGTACTTC. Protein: CASSLSGGETQYF.

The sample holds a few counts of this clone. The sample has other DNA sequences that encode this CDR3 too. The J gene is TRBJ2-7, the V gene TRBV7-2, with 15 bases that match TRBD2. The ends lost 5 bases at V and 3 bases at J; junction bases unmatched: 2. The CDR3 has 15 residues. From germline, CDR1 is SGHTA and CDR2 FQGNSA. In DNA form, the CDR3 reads TGTGCCAGCAGCCCGGGACTAGCGGGAGGCTACGAGCAGTACTTC. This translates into CASSPGLAGGYEQYF. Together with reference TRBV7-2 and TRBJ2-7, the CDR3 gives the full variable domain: GAGVSQSPSNKVTEKGKDVELRCDPISGHTALYWYRQSLGQGLEFLIYFQGNSAPDKSGLPSDRFSAERTGGSVSTLTIQRTQQEDSAVYLCASSPGLAGGYEQYFGPGTRLTVT.

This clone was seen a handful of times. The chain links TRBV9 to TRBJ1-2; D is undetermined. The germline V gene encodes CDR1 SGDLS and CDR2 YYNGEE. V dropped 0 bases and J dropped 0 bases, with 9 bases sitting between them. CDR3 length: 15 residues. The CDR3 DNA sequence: TGTGCCAGCAGCGTAGGCGGCAGATCTAACTATGGCTACACCTTC. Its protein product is CASSVGGRSNYGYTF.

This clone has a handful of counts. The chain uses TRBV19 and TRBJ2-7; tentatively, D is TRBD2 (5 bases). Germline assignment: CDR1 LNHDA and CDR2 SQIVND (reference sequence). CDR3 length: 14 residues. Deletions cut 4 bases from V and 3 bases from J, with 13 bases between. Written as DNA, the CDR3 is TGTGCCAGTAGTAAAGATCGACGGGACTACGAGCAGTACTTC. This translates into CASSKDRRDYEQYF.

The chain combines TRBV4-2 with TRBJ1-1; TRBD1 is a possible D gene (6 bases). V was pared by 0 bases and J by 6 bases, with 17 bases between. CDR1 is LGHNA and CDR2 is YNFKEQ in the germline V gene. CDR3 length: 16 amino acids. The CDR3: CASSQDLTGRVAEAFF. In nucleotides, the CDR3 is TGTGCCAGCAGCCAAGATCTAACAGGGAGGGTCGCTGAAGCTTTCTTT.